Listed below are T cell receptor beta chains from one sample, sequenced in a study of early T cells in non-severe SARS-CoV-2 infection. MiXCR, run by TCRdb on the 5' RACE reads, gives a single entry per CDR3 protein. This table has about 33,000 distinct CDR3 sequences, roughly 6% appearing once. Specimen: whole blood. These TCRs come from an adult who was a healthcare worker with PCR-confirmed SARS-CoV-2 infection or an uninfected control (not recorded which). Both conserved end residues are part of each CDR3. Each record gives: CDR3 DNA, CDR3 protein, D gene, J gene, V gene, clone size. A D gene is named only where the DNA matches it firmly. Not every row has a clone size; where given, it reads once, few, many or a size class.

cdr3_nt: TGCAGTGCTAGAGCCCTTGGAGCCAACGTCCTGACTTTC
cdr3_aa: CSARALGANVLTF
d_call: .
j_call: TRBJ2-6
v_call: TRBV20-1
clone_size: many

cdr3_nt: TGTGCCAGCAGTACCCTTCATGGCGGGAGGAAGAAATACGAGCAGTACTTC
cdr3_aa: CASSTLHGGRKKYEQYF
d_call: TRBD2
j_call: TRBJ2-7
v_call: TRBV28
clone_size: many

cdr3_nt: TGTGCCAGCAGCTTAGCGGGGGTGTTATATGGCTACACCTTC
cdr3_aa: CASSLAGVLYGYTF
d_call: .
j_call: TRBJ1-2
v_call: TRBV7-2
clone_size: many

cdr3_nt: TGTGCCTGCCACGTAGGGACAGCGGGGGACACTGAAGCTTTCTTT
cdr3_aa: CACHVGTAGDTEAFF
d_call: TRBD1
j_call: TRBJ1-1
v_call: TRBV6-6
clone_size: many

cdr3_nt: TGTGCCAGCAGCGGGAGGGGTAGGGGGTTCAACAATGAGCAGTTCTTC
cdr3_aa: CASSGRGRGFNNEQFF
d_call: TRBD2
j_call: TRBJ2-1
v_call: TRBV25-1
clone_size: many

cdr3_nt: TGTGCCAGCAGCTTAAAAGCCGTTGTCCGGATAGACTACAATGAGCAGTTCTTC
cdr3_aa: CASSLKAVVRIDYNEQFF
d_call: .
j_call: TRBJ2-1
v_call: TRBV7-9
clone_size: many

cdr3_nt: TGTGCCAGCAGCTTAGCCGGAAGGAGGCCCAGGGGCCGGGGGGATGAGCAGTTCTTC
cdr3_aa: CASSLAGRRPRGRGDEQFF
d_call: .
j_call: TRBJ2-1
v_call: TRBV11-2
clone_size: many

cdr3_nt: TGTGCCAGCAGTTATCGGACCGCATGGGCCGGGGAGCTGTTTTTT
cdr3_aa: CASSYRTAWAGELFF
d_call: .
j_call: TRBJ2-2
v_call: TRBV6-5
clone_size: .

cdr3_nt: TGTGCCAGCACCCTCCGCTCCGGGACACCTTATGGCTACACCTTC
cdr3_aa: CASTLRSGTPYGYTF
d_call: .
j_call: TRBJ1-2
v_call: TRBV6-2/TRBV6-3
clone_size: many

cdr3_nt: TGTGCCAGCAGTCCGGCGACAGTCAACACTGAAGCTTTCTTT
cdr3_aa: CASSPATVNTEAFF
d_call: .
j_call: TRBJ1-1
v_call: TRBV12-3/TRBV12-4
clone_size: .

cdr3_nt: TGTGCCAGCAGTGAGACTAGCGGGTCCTACGAGCAGTACTTC
cdr3_aa: CASSETSGSYEQYF
d_call: TRBD2
j_call: TRBJ2-7
v_call: TRBV6-5
clone_size: many

cdr3_nt: TGTGCCAGCAGCTACGGGACTAGCGGGAGACAAGAGACCCAGTACTTC
cdr3_aa: CASSYGTSGRQETQYF
d_call: TRBD2
j_call: TRBJ2-5
v_call: TRBV5-4
clone_size: many

cdr3_nt: TGTGCCATCAGTGATTTTACTAGCGGGAGCTCCCAAGAGACCCAGTACTTC
cdr3_aa: CAISDFTSGSSQETQYF
d_call: TRBD2
j_call: TRBJ2-5
v_call: TRBV10-3
clone_size: many

cdr3_nt: TGTGCCACCGAGACCCAGAACACCGGGGAGCTGTTTTTT
cdr3_aa: CATETQNTGELFF
d_call: .
j_call: TRBJ2-2
v_call: TRBV24-1
clone_size: many

cdr3_nt: TGCAGTGCCCCTACGGATCCATCCTACGAGCAGTACTTC
cdr3_aa: CSAPTDPSYEQYF
d_call: .
j_call: TRBJ2-7
v_call: TRBV20-1
clone_size: many

cdr3_nt: TGTGCCAGCAGCTCCCAGGGCGGAACGATTAACTATGGCTACACCTTC
cdr3_aa: CASSSQGGTINYGYTF
d_call: .
j_call: TRBJ1-2
v_call: TRBV11-2
clone_size: many

cdr3_nt: TGTGCCAGCAGTTTAGAGACTAGAAACAATGAGCAGTTCTTC
cdr3_aa: CASSLETRNNEQFF
d_call: .
j_call: TRBJ2-1
v_call: TRBV12-3/TRBV12-4
clone_size: many

cdr3_nt: TGCGCCAGCAGCCAAGGTTTAGCGGGAGGCTACAATGAGCAGTTCTTC
cdr3_aa: CASSQGLAGGYNEQFF
d_call: TRBD2
j_call: TRBJ2-1
v_call: TRBV4-3
clone_size: .

cdr3_nt: TGTGCCAGCAGCCCGCCCCTGACGTGGGGGGGAGAGACCCAGTACTTC
cdr3_aa: CASSPPLTWGGETQYF
d_call: TRBD2
j_call: TRBJ2-5
v_call: TRBV3-1
clone_size: many

cdr3_nt: TGTGCCAGCAGCGAAGGGACAGGGTCGATTGATGAGCAGTTCTTC
cdr3_aa: CASSEGTGSIDEQFF
d_call: TRBD1
j_call: TRBJ2-1
v_call: TRBV7-3
clone_size: few

cdr3_nt: TGTGCCAGCAGTTACCCTAGCCGCATGGATGAGCAGTTCTTC
cdr3_aa: CASSYPSRMDEQFF
d_call: .
j_call: TRBJ2-1
v_call: TRBV6-6
clone_size: many

cdr3_nt: TGTGCCAGCAGCCGTCGGACAGGGGGCGATTTCTATGGCTACACCTTC
cdr3_aa: CASSRRTGGDFYGYTF
d_call: TRBD1
j_call: TRBJ1-2
v_call: TRBV3-1
clone_size: many

cdr3_nt: TGTGCCACCAGTGATCCCGGGACTAGCGGGAGCAATGAGCAGTTCTTC
cdr3_aa: CATSDPGTSGSNEQFF
d_call: TRBD2
j_call: TRBJ2-1
v_call: TRBV24-1
clone_size: many

cdr3_nt: TGTGCCACCAGTGACCCCATGACAGGGGACCAGCCCCAGCATTTT
cdr3_aa: CATSDPMTGDQPQHF
d_call: TRBD1
j_call: TRBJ1-5
v_call: TRBV24-1
clone_size: many

cdr3_nt: TGTGCCAGCAGCTTCCGGGAAGCCGGGGCCAACGTCCTGACTTTC
cdr3_aa: CASSFREAGANVLTF
d_call: .
j_call: TRBJ2-6
v_call: TRBV7-6
clone_size: many

cdr3_nt: TGTGCCAGCAGTTCCCAGGGCAGAGGAGGCACCGGGGAGCTGTTTTTT
cdr3_aa: CASSSQGRGGTGELFF
d_call: .
j_call: TRBJ2-2
v_call: TRBV2
clone_size: .

cdr3_nt: TGTGCCAGCAGCGTAGAATTCCATCCCTACAATGAGCAGTTCTTC
cdr3_aa: CASSVEFHPYNEQFF
d_call: .
j_call: TRBJ2-1
v_call: TRBV9
clone_size: many

cdr3_nt: TGTGCCAGCAGCTCACGGGACCACTACGAGCAGTACTTC
cdr3_aa: CASSSRDHYEQYF
d_call: .
j_call: TRBJ2-7
v_call: TRBV5-4
clone_size: many

cdr3_nt: TGTGCCAGCAGGCCGAGGAGCTCCTACAATGAGCAGTTCTTC
cdr3_aa: CASRPRSSYNEQFF
d_call: .
j_call: TRBJ2-1
v_call: TRBV2
clone_size: few

cdr3_nt: TGTGCCAGCAGCCCCCGGGTTGACTCTCCCTACGAGCAGTACTTC
cdr3_aa: CASSPRVDSPYEQYF
d_call: .
j_call: TRBJ2-7
v_call: TRBV9
clone_size: many

cdr3_nt: TGTGCCAGCAGCTTAGCGAAAGGACAGGGGCAAGCCTATGGCTACACCTTC
cdr3_aa: CASSLAKGQGQAYGYTF
d_call: TRBD1
j_call: TRBJ1-2
v_call: TRBV7-2
clone_size: many

cdr3_nt: TGCAGTGCTTTTCCACCCTCGGGAGGGGCCCGCCCTGAAGCTTTCTTT
cdr3_aa: CSAFPPSGGARPEAFF
d_call: .
j_call: TRBJ1-1
v_call: TRBV20-1
clone_size: few

cdr3_nt: TGCAGCGTTGTCAGTCGGCTAGCGGGATACAATGAGCAGTTCTTC
cdr3_aa: CSVVSRLAGYNEQFF
d_call: TRBD2
j_call: TRBJ2-1
v_call: TRBV29-1
clone_size: .

cdr3_nt: TGTGCCAGCAGTTTAGCGGGAGTTTTAGCCAAAAACATTCAGTACTTC
cdr3_aa: CASSLAGVLAKNIQYF
d_call: TRBD2
j_call: TRBJ2-4
v_call: TRBV6-2/TRBV6-3
clone_size: many

cdr3_nt: TGCGCCAGCAGTGGGAGCATCTACGAGCAGTACTTC
cdr3_aa: CASSGSIYEQYF
d_call: .
j_call: TRBJ2-7
v_call: TRBV10-1
clone_size: many

cdr3_nt: TGTGCCAGCAGCGGGCCGGGACGGCCGTACGAGCAGTACTTC
cdr3_aa: CASSGPGRPYEQYF
d_call: .
j_call: TRBJ2-7
v_call: TRBV9
clone_size: many

cdr3_nt: TGTGCCAGCAGCCCCCTCGGGGCAGATACGCAGTATTTT
cdr3_aa: CASSPLGADTQYF
d_call: .
j_call: TRBJ2-3
v_call: TRBV14
clone_size: many

cdr3_nt: TGTGCCAGCAGTCGAACTACAGGGGGGGAGCTGTTTTTT
cdr3_aa: CASSRTTGGELFF
d_call: .
j_call: TRBJ2-2
v_call: TRBV6-5
clone_size: many

cdr3_nt: TGTGCCAGCAGCCTCCAACAGGGGGCGAGCGCTGAAGCTTTCTTT
cdr3_aa: CASSLQQGASAEAFF
d_call: TRBD1
j_call: TRBJ1-1
v_call: TRBV7-3
clone_size: many

cdr3_nt: TGCAGCGTCGGGGACACCGGGGAGCTGTTTTTT
cdr3_aa: CSVGDTGELFF
d_call: .
j_call: TRBJ2-2
v_call: TRBV29-1
clone_size: few

cdr3_nt: TGTGCCAGCAGCCAAGATTTGACTAGACAAAATGAGCAGTTCTTC
cdr3_aa: CASSQDLTRQNEQFF
d_call: .
j_call: TRBJ2-1
v_call: TRBV4-2
clone_size: many

cdr3_nt: TGTGCCTGGAGCACGTGGACCAGCCTGGCAGATACGCAGTATTTT
cdr3_aa: CAWSTWTSLADTQYF
d_call: .
j_call: TRBJ2-3
v_call: TRBV30
clone_size: many

cdr3_nt: TGTGCCAGCAGCCCGGGACTAGTCGAGACCCAGTACTTC
cdr3_aa: CASSPGLVETQYF
d_call: TRBD2
j_call: TRBJ2-5
v_call: TRBV3-1
clone_size: few

cdr3_nt: TGTGCCAGCAGCCCGACTACCCGCCCGACAGATACGCAGTATTTT
cdr3_aa: CASSPTTRPTDTQYF
d_call: .
j_call: TRBJ2-3
v_call: TRBV5-6
clone_size: many

cdr3_nt: TGTGCCAGCAGCCCGACCGGGGCTGGGACCGGGGAGCTGTTTTTT
cdr3_aa: CASSPTGAGTGELFF
d_call: .
j_call: TRBJ2-2
v_call: TRBV28
clone_size: many

cdr3_nt: TGTGCCAGCAGGACCTCCGGGACAGGGGAAACTGAAGCTTTCTTT
cdr3_aa: CASRTSGTGETEAFF
d_call: TRBD1
j_call: TRBJ1-1
v_call: TRBV12-3/TRBV12-4
clone_size: .

cdr3_nt: TGCAGTGCTAGAGATCGGGGTAGCGGGAAACAAGAGACCCAGTACTTC
cdr3_aa: CSARDRGSGKQETQYF
d_call: TRBD2
j_call: TRBJ2-5
v_call: TRBV20-1
clone_size: many

cdr3_nt: TGTGCCAGCAGTCCACTGACTAGCGGCCCCAATGAGCAGTTCTTC
cdr3_aa: CASSPLTSGPNEQFF
d_call: TRBD2
j_call: TRBJ2-1
v_call: TRBV28
clone_size: many

cdr3_nt: TGTGCCAGCAGTTTTTGGGGGACAGGCGTGAATTCACCCCTCCACTTT
cdr3_aa: CASSFWGTGVNSPLHF
d_call: TRBD1
j_call: TRBJ1-6
v_call: TRBV27
clone_size: many

cdr3_nt: TGTGCCAGCAGGGCCGAGACTAGTCTGAAGAATGAGCAGTTCTTC
cdr3_aa: CASRAETSLKNEQFF
d_call: .
j_call: TRBJ2-1
v_call: TRBV2
clone_size: .

cdr3_nt: TGCAGTGCTAGAGATAGGGGACCCTATGACTACACCTTC
cdr3_aa: CSARDRGPYDYTF
d_call: .
j_call: TRBJ1-2
v_call: TRBV20-1
clone_size: many

cdr3_nt: TGTGCCCAGGGGGGCGTCCCGAACACTGAAGCTTTCTTT
cdr3_aa: CAQGGVPNTEAFF
d_call: TRBD1
j_call: TRBJ1-1
v_call: TRBV7-9
clone_size: many

cdr3_nt: TGTGCCAGCAGTCCAACTAGCTATTCCCAGTTCTTC
cdr3_aa: CASSPTSYSQFF
d_call: .
j_call: TRBJ2-1
v_call: TRBV28
clone_size: .

cdr3_nt: TGCGCCAGCAGCCAAGATCAACCCAGCGGGAGGGCTGAGCAGTACTTC
cdr3_aa: CASSQDQPSGRAEQYF
d_call: TRBD2
j_call: TRBJ2-7
v_call: TRBV4-1
clone_size: many

cdr3_nt: TGTGCCAGCAGCCCCTTTGACGGCTCGGCAAATGAGCAGTTCTTC
cdr3_aa: CASSPFDGSANEQFF
d_call: .
j_call: TRBJ2-1
v_call: TRBV11-3
clone_size: many

cdr3_nt: TGCAGTGCTACAGGGGGGAACTACGAGCAGTACTTC
cdr3_aa: CSATGGNYEQYF
d_call: .
j_call: TRBJ2-7
v_call: TRBV20-1
clone_size: .

cdr3_nt: TGCAGCGTCGACAGGGGGTTGAACACTGAAGCTTTCTTT
cdr3_aa: CSVDRGLNTEAFF
d_call: TRBD1
j_call: TRBJ1-1
v_call: TRBV29-1
clone_size: many

cdr3_nt: TGTGCCAGCAGCCAAGATAGCGGCCGGACCCAGTACTTC
cdr3_aa: CASSQDSGRTQYF
d_call: .
j_call: TRBJ2-5
v_call: TRBV14
clone_size: many

cdr3_nt: TGTGCCAGCAACCGGGCTAGCGGTGAGAACACCGGGGAGCTGTTTTTT
cdr3_aa: CASNRASGENTGELFF
d_call: TRBD2
j_call: TRBJ2-2
v_call: TRBV6-2/TRBV6-3
clone_size: many

cdr3_nt: TGTGCCAGCAGTGCCGGGACTAGCGGGAGGGCCAACGAGGGCGAGCAGTACTTC
cdr3_aa: CASSAGTSGRANEGEQYF
d_call: TRBD2
j_call: TRBJ2-7
v_call: TRBV6-1
clone_size: .